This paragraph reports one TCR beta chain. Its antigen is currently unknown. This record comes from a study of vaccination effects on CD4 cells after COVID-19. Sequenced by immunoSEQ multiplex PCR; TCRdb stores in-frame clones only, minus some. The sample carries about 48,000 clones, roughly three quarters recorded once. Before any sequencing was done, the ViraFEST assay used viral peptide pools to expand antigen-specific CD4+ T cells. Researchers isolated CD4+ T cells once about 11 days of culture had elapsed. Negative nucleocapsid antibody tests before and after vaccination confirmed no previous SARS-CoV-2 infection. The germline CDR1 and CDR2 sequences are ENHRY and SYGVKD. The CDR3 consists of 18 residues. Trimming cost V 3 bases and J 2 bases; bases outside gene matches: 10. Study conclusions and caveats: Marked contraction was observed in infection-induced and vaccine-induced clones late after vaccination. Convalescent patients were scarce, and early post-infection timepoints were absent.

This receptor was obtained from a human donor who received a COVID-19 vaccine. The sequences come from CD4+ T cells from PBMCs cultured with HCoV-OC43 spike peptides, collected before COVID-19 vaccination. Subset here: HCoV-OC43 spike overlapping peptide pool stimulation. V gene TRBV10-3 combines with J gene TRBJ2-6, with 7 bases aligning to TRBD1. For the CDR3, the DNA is TGTGCCATCAGTGACCCGACAGGGTTAGCCACTGGGGCCAACGTCCTGACTTTC. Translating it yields CAISDPTGLATGANVLTF.